These T cell receptor beta chains were read from a single sample in a study of blood T cell repertoires in COVID-19. Measured with immunoSEQ multiplex PCR; TCRdb has only the in-frame clones, and not every one. This table holds over 300,000 clones, nearly 90% found once. Material for sequencing was peripheral blood. Receptor source: a man younger than 35 with active or convalescent COVID-19. Each CDR3 is given with its conserved first and last residue. A D gene is named only where the DNA matches it firmly. Where a row states a size, it is once, few, many or the class of an expanded clone; other rows omit it.

D gene: -
clone size: once
V gene: TRBV7-9
J gene: TRBJ2-3
CDR3 DNA: TGCGGAGGGGCCGTCACAGATACGCAGTATTTT
CDR3 protein: CGGAVTDTQYF

D gene: -
clone size: -
V gene: TRBV7-9
J gene: TRBJ2-3
CDR3 DNA: TGTGCCAGCAGCTTGCCGCGGGACGCAAACCAAGATACGCAGTATTTT
CDR3 protein: CASSLPRDANQDTQYF

D gene: TRBD1
clone size: -
V gene: TRBV18
J gene: TRBJ1-1
CDR3 DNA: TGTGCCAGCAGGGACAGGGGGATGAACACTGAAGCTTTCTTT
CDR3 protein: CASRDRGMNTEAFF

D gene: TRBD1
clone size: -
V gene: TRBV6-5
J gene: TRBJ2-4
CDR3 DNA: TGTGCCAGCCGAAGACAGGGATCGGGCAAAAACATTCAGTACTTC
CDR3 protein: CASRRQGSGKNIQYF

D gene: TRBD1
clone size: few
V gene: TRBV7-9
J gene: TRBJ2-1
CDR3 DNA: TGTGCCAGCAGCCCAAGACAGGGGGGGTACAATGAGCAGTTCTTC
CDR3 protein: CASSPRQGGYNEQFF

D gene: -
clone size: once
V gene: TRBV19
J gene: TRBJ1-2
CDR3 DNA: TGTGCCAGTAGTATACCCCGGCTGGGGGGACATGGCTACACCTTC
CDR3 protein: CASSIPRLGGHGYTF

D gene: TRBD2
clone size: -
V gene: TRBV4-3
J gene: TRBJ2-2
CDR3 DNA: TGCGCCAGCAGCCAAGCTAGACTAGCGGGGAACACCGGGGAGCTGTTTTTT
CDR3 protein: CASSQARLAGNTGELFF

D gene: -
clone size: once
V gene: TRBV19
J gene: TRBJ2-3
CDR3 DNA: TGTGCCAGTAGTACCGGACAGCTAGGCACAGATACGCAGTATTTT
CDR3 protein: CASSTGQLGTDTQYF

D gene: -
clone size: -
V gene: TRBV12-3/TRBV12-4
J gene: TRBJ2-7
CDR3 DNA: TGTGCCAGCAGTTTTAGCAGGGGGGATGAGCAGTACTTC
CDR3 protein: CASSFSRGDEQYF

D gene: -
clone size: -
V gene: TRBV7-9
J gene: TRBJ1-1
CDR3 DNA: TGTGCCAGCAGCTTAGCGTCGGGCACTGAAGCTTTCTTT
CDR3 protein: CASSLASGTEAFF

D gene: -
clone size: -
V gene: TRBV7-3
J gene: TRBJ2-3
CDR3 DNA: TGTGCCAGCAGCCGTGGGGCAGGGGGCACAGATACGCAGTATTTT
CDR3 protein: CASSRGAGGTDTQYF

D gene: TRBD1
clone size: -
V gene: TRBV5-6
J gene: TRBJ1-3
CDR3 DNA: TGTGCCAGCAGCTCGGACAAACAGGGGGCTATGGGAAACACCATATATTTT
CDR3 protein: CASSSDKQGAMGNTIYF

D gene: TRBD1
clone size: -
V gene: TRBV5-1
J gene: TRBJ2-7
CDR3 DNA: TGCGCCAGCAGCTTGGGACAGGGTTTGAGCTCCTACGAGCAGTACTTC
CDR3 protein: CASSLGQGLSSYEQYF

D gene: TRBD2
clone size: -
V gene: TRBV6-5
J gene: TRBJ2-7
CDR3 DNA: TGTGCCAGCAGTTACACGGCTAGCGGGAGCCGGGAGCAGTACTTC
CDR3 protein: CASSYTASGSREQYF

D gene: -
clone size: -
V gene: TRBV4-1
J gene: TRBJ1-6
CDR3 DNA: TGCGCCAGCAGCCAAGTGATTTACGCCAACCGAGGTTCACCCCTCCACTTT
CDR3 protein: CASSQVIYANRGSPLHF

D gene: -
clone size: -
V gene: TRBV3-1/TRBV3-2
J gene: TRBJ1-2
CDR3 DNA: TGTGCCAGCAGCCATAGTACGAGCTATGGCTACACCTTC
CDR3 protein: CASSHSTSYGYTF

D gene: TRBD1
clone size: few
V gene: TRBV7-2
J gene: TRBJ1-1
CDR3 DNA: TGTGCCAGCAGCTTCAGGGGGCGAGGAACTGAAGCTTTCTTT
CDR3 protein: CASSFRGRGTEAFF